Included here is one T cell receptor beta chain sequence, with context. Its antigen is currently unknown. The observed sequence ends 3 residues before the CDR3 terminus, with the missing tail filled in from the germline J gene. Germline lookup yields CDR1 SGHRS and CDR2 YFSETQ. The CDR3 spans 16 residues. V shed 0 bases and J 1 base; nucleotides not matched to a gene: 7. The data originate from a study of T cells in women clearing cervical HPV infection. Study observations and caveats: It is unknown whether associations predate infection; no effector/memory or HPV-specific sorting. Richness differences could reflect unmeasured T-cell content per sample. TRBV6-7 abundance was lower in cases than controls (around 0.1% versus 0.15%).

Clones were sequenced by immunoSEQ multiplex PCR, and TCRdb holds only the in-frame ones, with some missing. The table gives about 17,000 clones; the top ten clones make up around 10% of it. HPV was found by MY09/MY11 PCR and dot-blot genotyping. The chain has TRBV5-1 and TRBJ2-7; TRBD2 aligns across 7 bases. The origin of this receptor is a woman aged 18-70 years with a cervical HPV16 infection that either progressed to CIN3+ or cleared (not recorded which). Sequenced sample: blood buffy coat. The sequenced CDR3 bases are TGCGCCAGCAGCTTGGATGGGGGGGAAAGGTCCTACGAG. The encoded protein is CASSLDGGERSYE. Given in full, the CDR3 is CASSLDGGERSYEQYF. The full variable domain, in which reference TRBV5-1 and TRBJ2-7 provide the parts outside the CDR3, is KAGVTQTPRYLIKTRGQQVTLSCSPISGHRSVSWYQQTPGQGLQFLFEYFSETQRNKGNFPGRFSGRQFSNSRSEMNVSTLELGDSALYLCASSLDGGERSYEQYFGPGTRLTVT.